This T cell receptor beta chain appears in the sequencing data of a study of blood T cells in healthy people across ages. The table lists this clonotype with a count of one. The CDR3 is 17 residues long. CDR1 MDHEN and CDR2 SYDVKM come from the germline V gene. V shed 2 bases, J shed 3 bases, and the junction held 11 bases outside the gene matches. Combining a sample-barcoded 5' primer with a J-beta primer mix, a second PCR ran for roughly 7 to 11 cycles. Via MiXCR, TCRdb re-called the 5' RACE reads, giving one row per CDR3 protein. The table has about 510,000 distinct CDR3 sequences, around 27% seen once. The same sample was also studied in work on T cells of mothers and their children. That publication notes: Three healthy Caucasian mothers served as donors, and their six children did as well. Reads obtained per mother exceeded 9 million TCR beta CDR3 reads, with roughly 3 million obtained per child.

Sequencing was done on a sample of blood. The chain is built from TRBV28 and TRBJ1-2; 8 bases match TRBD1. This sequence originates from a boy aged 2 to 10 in good health. CDR3 DNA sequence: TGTGCCAGCAGTTTAGTGGGCAGGGGGCTGATTGACTATGGCTACACCTTC. Translated, it gives CASSLVGRGLIDYGYTF.